Included here is one T cell receptor (beta chain) sequence, with context. The length of the CDR3 is 16 residues. The germline V gene has CDR1 SGHTA and CDR2 FQGNSA. V gave up 5 bases and J gave up 0 bases, with 14 bases separating them. The data belong to a study of blood T cell repertoires in COVID-19. Across the whole study: Collection of acute and convalescent COVID-19 samples took place in the United States, Italy and Spain. T cells, B-cell-depleted T cells, or PBMCs provided the cDNA or gDNA that served as material.

In the original processing: Estimation of nucleated cell counts was performed using reference gene primer amplification. Clones were read by immunoSEQ multiplex PCR, and TCRdb kept only the in-frame ones, dropping some. For V, J and clone size, that table is used; D and trimming come from the DNA. This sample has roughly 35,000 clones; roughly 80% occur once, and the top ten carry approximately 7%. This chain joins TRBV7-2 and TRBJ1-5; D remains ambiguous. This TCR was sampled from a woman aged 55-75 years with acute or convalescent COVID-19. The sample taken for sequencing was peripheral blood. The CDR3 DNA is TGTGCCAGCAGCCCGCCACGGGTGCATAGCAATCAGCCCCAGCATTTT. Translating gives CASSPPRVHSNQPQHF.